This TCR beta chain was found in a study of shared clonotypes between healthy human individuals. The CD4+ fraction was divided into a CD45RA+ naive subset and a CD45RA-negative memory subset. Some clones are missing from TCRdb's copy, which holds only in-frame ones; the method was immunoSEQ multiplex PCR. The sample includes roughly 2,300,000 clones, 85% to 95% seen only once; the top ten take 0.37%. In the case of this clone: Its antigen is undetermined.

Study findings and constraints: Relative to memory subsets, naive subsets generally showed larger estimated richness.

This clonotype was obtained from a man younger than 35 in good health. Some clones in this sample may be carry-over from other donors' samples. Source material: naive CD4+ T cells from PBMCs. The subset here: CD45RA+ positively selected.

This CDR3 is CASRSLGPYNEQFF. The CDR3 coding sequence is TGTGCCAGCCGGAGCCTTGGACCCTACAATGAGCAGTTCTTC. The chain joins TRBV28 to TRBJ2-1; D not certain. This CDR3 comprises 14 residues. Germline CDR1 and CDR2: MDHEN and SYDVKM. Trimming took 8 bases from V and 2 from J, leaving 13 bases between them.